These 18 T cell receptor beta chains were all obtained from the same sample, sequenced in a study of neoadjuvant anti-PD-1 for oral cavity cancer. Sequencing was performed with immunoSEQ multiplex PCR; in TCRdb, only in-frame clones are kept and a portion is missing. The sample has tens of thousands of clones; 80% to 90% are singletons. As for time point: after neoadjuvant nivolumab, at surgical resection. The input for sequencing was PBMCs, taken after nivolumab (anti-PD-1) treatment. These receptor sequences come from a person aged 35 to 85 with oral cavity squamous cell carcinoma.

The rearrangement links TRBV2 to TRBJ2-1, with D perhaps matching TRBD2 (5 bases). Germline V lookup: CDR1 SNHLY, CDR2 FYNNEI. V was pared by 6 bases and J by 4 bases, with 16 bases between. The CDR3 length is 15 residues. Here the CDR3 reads CASRESGETYNEQFF. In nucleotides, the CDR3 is TGTGCCAGCAGAGAGAGCGGAGAGACGTACAATGAGCAGTTCTTC.

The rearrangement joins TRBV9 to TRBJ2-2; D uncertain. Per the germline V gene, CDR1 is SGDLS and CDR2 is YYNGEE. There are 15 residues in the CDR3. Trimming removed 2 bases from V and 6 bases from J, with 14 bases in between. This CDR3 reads CASSVQALGAGELFF. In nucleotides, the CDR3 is TGTGCCAGCAGCGTCCAGGCCCTAGGCGCCGGGGAGCTGTTTTTT.

The CDR3 spells CASSLGRRQGRTDTQYF. The CDR3 DNA follows: TGTGCCAGCAGCTTGGGTAGGCGACAGGGGAGGACAGATACGCAGTATTTT. The V and J genes are TRBV11-2 and TRBJ2-3; 8 bases map to TRBD1. CDR1 is SGHAT and CDR2 is FQNNGV in the germline V gene. The CDR3 totals 17 residues. Losses at the gene ends were 3 bases for V and 3 bases for J; bases not matched to a gene: 11.

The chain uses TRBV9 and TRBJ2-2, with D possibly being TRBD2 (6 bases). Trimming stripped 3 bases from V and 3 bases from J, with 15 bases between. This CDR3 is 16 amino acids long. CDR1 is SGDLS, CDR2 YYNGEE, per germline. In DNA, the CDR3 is TGTGCCAGCAGCGCCCTCGGAGGGCCTTACACCGGGGAGCTGTTTTTT. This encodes CASSALGGPYTGELFF.

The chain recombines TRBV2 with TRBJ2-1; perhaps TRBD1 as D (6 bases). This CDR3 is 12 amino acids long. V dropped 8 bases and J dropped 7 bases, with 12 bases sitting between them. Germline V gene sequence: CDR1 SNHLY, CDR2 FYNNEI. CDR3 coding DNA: TGTGCCAGCGGTAGGGGGTTTAATGAGCAGTTCTTC. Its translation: CASGRGFNEQFF.

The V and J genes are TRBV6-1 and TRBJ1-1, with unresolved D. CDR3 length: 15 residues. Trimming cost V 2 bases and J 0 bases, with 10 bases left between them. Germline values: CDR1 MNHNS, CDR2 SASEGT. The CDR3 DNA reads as TGTGCCAGCAGTGAACAGGCAGGAATGAACACTGAAGCTTTCTTT. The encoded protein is CASSEQAGMNTEAFF.

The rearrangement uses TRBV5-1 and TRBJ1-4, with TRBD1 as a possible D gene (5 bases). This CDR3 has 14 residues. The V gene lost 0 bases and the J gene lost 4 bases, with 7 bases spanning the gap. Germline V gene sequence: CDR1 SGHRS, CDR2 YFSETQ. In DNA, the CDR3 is TGCGCCAGCAGCTTGGGGGGGATTAATGAAAAACTGTTTTTT. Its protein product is CASSLGGINEKLFF.

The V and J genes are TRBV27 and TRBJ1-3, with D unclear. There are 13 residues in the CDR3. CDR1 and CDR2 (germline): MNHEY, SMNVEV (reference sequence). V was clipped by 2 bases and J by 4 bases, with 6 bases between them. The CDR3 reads CASSLNRGNTIYF. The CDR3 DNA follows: TGTGCCAGCAGTTTAAATAGGGGAAACACCATATATTTT.

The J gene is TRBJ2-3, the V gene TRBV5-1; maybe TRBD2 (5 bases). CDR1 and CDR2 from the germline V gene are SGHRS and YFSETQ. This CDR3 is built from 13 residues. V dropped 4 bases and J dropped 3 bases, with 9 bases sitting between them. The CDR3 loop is CASSVGGTDTQYF. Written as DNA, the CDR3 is TGCGCCAGCAGCGTAGGAGGAACAGATACGCAGTATTTT.

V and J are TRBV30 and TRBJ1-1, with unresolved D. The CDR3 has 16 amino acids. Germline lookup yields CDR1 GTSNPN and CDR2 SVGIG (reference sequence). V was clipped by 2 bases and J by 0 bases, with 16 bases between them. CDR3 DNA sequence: TGTGCCTGGAGTCGTACGGTCCGGATTCTGAACACTGAAGCTTTCTTT. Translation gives CAWSRTVRILNTEAFF.

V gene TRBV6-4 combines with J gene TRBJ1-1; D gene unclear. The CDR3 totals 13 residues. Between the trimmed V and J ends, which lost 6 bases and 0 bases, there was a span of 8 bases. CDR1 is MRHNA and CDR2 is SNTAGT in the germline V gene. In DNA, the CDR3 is TGTGCCAGCAGCAAAGACTTGAACACTGAAGCTTTCTTT. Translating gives CASSKDLNTEAFF.

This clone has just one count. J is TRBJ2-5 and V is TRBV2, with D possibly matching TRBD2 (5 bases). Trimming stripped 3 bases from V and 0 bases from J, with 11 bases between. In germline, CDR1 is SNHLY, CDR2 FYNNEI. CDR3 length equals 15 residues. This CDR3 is CASSEEALYQETQYF. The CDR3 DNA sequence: TGTGCCAGCAGTGAGGAGGCTCTGTACCAAGAGACCCAGTACTTC. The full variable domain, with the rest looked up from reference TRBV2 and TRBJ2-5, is EPEVTQTPSHQVTQMGQEVILRCVPISNHLYFYWYRQILGQKVEFLVSFYNNEISEKSEIFDDQFSVERPDGSNFTLKIRSTKLEDSAMYFCASSEEALYQETQYFGPGTRLLVL.

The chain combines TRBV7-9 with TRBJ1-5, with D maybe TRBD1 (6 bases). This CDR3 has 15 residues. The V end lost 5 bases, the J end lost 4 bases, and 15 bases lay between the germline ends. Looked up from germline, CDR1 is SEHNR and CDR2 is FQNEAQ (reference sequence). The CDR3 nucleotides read TGTGCCAGCAGCCCGCGGGACCAGGGGAATCAGCCCCAGCATTTT. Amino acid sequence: CASSPRDQGNQPQHF.

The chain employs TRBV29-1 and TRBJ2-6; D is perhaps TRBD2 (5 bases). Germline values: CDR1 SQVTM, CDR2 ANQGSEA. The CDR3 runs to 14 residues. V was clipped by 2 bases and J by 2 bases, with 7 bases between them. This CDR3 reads CSVESGTGANVLTF. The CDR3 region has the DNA TGCAGCGTTGAATCGGGGACTGGGGCCAACGTCCTGACTTTC.

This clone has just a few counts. CDR3 bases: TGTGCCAGCAGCCAGGGACAGGGCTGGGAGCAGTACTTC. Encoded protein: CASSQGQGWEQYF. The chain recombines TRBV11-3 with TRBJ2-7, with TRBD1 matching 9 bases. Trimming cost V 5 bases and J 7 bases; bases outside gene matches: 6. Germline V CDR1 and CDR2: SGHNT, YENEEA. The length of the CDR3 is 13 residues.

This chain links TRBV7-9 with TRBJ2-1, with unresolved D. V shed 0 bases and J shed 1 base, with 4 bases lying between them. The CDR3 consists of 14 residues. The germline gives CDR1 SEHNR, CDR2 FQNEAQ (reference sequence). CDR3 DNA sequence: TGTGCCAGCAGCTTAGCGGGGTCCTACAATGAGCAGTTCTTC. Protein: CASSLAGSYNEQFF.

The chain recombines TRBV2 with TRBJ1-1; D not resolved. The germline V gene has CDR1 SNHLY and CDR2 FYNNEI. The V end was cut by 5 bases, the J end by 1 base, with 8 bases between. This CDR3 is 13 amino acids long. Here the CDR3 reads CASSSLRNTEAFF. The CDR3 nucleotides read TGTGCCAGCAGTAGTCTACGGAACACTGAAGCTTTCTTT.

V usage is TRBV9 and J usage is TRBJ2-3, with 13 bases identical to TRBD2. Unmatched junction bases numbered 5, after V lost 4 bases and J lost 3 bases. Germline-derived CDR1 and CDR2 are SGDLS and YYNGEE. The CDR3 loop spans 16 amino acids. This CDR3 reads CASSPPGLAGTDTQYF. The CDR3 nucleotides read TGTGCCAGCAGCCCTCCGGGACTAGCGGGAACAGATACGCAGTATTTT. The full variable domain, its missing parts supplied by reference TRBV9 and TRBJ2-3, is DSGVTQTPKHLITATGQRVTLRCSPRSGDLSVYWYQQSLDQGLQFLIQYYNGEERAKGNILERFSAQQFPDLHSELNLSSLELGDSALYFCASSPPGLAGTDTQYFGPGTRLTVL.